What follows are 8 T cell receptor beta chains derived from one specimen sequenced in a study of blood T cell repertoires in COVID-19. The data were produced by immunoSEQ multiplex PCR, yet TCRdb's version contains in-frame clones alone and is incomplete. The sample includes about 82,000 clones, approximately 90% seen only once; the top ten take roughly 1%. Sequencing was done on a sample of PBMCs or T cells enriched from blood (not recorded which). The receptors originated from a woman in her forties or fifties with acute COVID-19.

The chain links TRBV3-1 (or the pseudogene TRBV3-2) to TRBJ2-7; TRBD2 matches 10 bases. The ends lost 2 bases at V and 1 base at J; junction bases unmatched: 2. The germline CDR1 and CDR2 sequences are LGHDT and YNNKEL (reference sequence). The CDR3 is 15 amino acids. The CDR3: CASSQLAGGSYEQYF. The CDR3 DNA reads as TGTGCCAGCAGCCAATTAGCGGGAGGTTCCTACGAGCAGTACTTC.

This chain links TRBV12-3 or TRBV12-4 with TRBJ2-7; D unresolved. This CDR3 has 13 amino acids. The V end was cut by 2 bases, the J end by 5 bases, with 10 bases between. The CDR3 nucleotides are TGTGCCAGCAGTTTATCCAACGGTGACGAGCAGTACTTC. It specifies CASSLSNGDEQYF.

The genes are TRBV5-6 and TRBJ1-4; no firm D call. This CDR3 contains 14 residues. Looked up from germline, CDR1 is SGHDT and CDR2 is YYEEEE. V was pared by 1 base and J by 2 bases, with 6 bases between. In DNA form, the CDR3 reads TGTGCCAGCAGCTTGTTAGCGACTAATGAAAAACTGTTTTTT. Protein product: CASSLLATNEKLFF.

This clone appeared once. The CDR3: CSASLSAGVRNTQYF. CDR3 sequence (DNA): TGCAGTGCTAGTTTATCAGCGGGAGTAAGAAATACGCAGTATTTT. The J gene is TRBJ2-3, the V gene TRBV20-1, with 8 nucleotides matching TRBD2. Per germline, CDR1 DFQATT and CDR2 SNEGSKA (reference sequence). V was clipped by 3 bases and J by 7 bases; unmatched bases: 12. CDR3 length: 15 residues.

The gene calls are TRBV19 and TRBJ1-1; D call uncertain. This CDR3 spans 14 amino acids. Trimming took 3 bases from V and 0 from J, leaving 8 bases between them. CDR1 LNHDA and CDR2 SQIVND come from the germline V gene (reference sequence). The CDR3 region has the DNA TGTGCCAGTAGTATGTCAGTAATGAACACTGAAGCTTTCTTT. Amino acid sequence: CASSMSVMNTEAFF.

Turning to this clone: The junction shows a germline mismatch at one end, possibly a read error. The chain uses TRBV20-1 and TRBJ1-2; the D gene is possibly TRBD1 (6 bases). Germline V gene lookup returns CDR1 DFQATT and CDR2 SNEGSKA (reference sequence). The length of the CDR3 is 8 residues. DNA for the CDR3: TGCAGTGCTGACAGGACAGCATTC. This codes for CSADRTAF.

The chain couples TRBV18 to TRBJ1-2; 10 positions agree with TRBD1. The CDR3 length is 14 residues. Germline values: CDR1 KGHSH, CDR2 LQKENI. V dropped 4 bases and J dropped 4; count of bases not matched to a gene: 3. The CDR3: CASSLWDRGYGYTF. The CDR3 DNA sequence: TGTGCCAGCTCACTTTGGGACAGGGGCTATGGCTACACCTTC. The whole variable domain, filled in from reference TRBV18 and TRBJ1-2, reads NAGVMQNPRHLVRRRGQEARLRCSPMKGHSHVYWYRQLPEEGLKFMVYLQKENIIDESGMPKERFSAEFPKEGPSILRIQQVVRGDSAAYFCASSLWDRGYGYTFGSGTRLTVV.

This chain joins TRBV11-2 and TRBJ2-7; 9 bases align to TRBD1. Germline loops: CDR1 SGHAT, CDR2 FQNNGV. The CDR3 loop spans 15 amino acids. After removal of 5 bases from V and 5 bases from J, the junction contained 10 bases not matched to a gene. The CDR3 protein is CASSASGTGYHEQYF. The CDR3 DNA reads TGTGCCAGCAGCGCCTCCGGGACAGGGTACCACGAGCAGTACTTC.